Below, 26 T cell receptor beta chains from the same sample are listed, as sequenced in a study of T cell responses to AZD1222 COVID-19 vaccine. Profiling relied on immunoSEQ multiplex PCR, and the TCRdb table lists in-frame clones only, not all of them. The sample lists approximately 140,000 clones, 90% occurring once. Source: peripheral blood, taken on day 0 of AZD1222 vaccination. The source is an adult in good health.

The chain combines TRBV12-3 or TRBV12-4 with TRBJ2-1, with D unresolved. CDR3 length: 12 amino acids. With 3 bases removed from V and 7 bases from J, the gap between germline ends came to 7 bases. DNA of the CDR3: TGTGCCAGCAGTTTGGGCACTAATGAGCAGTTCTTC. Amino acid sequence: CASSLGTNEQFF.

The gene calls are TRBV10-3 and TRBJ2-1, with 13 positions matching TRBD2. V lost 3 bases, J lost 8 bases, and 7 bases stayed unmatched. In germline, CDR1 is ENHRY, CDR2 SYGVKD. This CDR3 has 16 amino acids. The CDR3 region is CAISEFTSGGGHEQFF. The CDR3 region has the DNA TGTGCCATCAGTGAATTTACTAGCGGGGGGGGTCATGAGCAGTTCTTC.

The chain combines TRBV19 with TRBJ1-1, with D possibly being TRBD1 (5 bases). This CDR3 spans 17 amino acids. The V and J ends lost 3 bases and 2 bases respectively, with 19 bases between them. The germline V gene has CDR1 LNHDA and CDR2 SQIVND (reference sequence). DNA for the CDR3: TGTGCCAGTAGTATTAAATTCTTTCGGGGGGGAAACACTGAAGCTTTCTTT. Translated: CASSIKFFRGGNTEAFF.

The chain has TRBV19 and TRBJ2-7, with unresolved D. V lost 5 bases and J lost 3, with 11 bases in between. Germline-derived CDR1 and CDR2 are LNHDA and SQIVND (reference sequence). This CDR3 is 13 amino acids long. This CDR3 is CASSLRPSYEQYF. The CDR3 DNA follows: TGTGCCAGTAGTCTGCGGCCCAGCTACGAGCAGTACTTC.

The V and J genes are TRBV19 and TRBJ2-7; D call uncertain. This CDR3 has 13 residues. CDR1 and CDR2 (germline): LNHDA, SQIVND (reference sequence). Trimming removed 2 bases from V and 2 bases from J, with 7 bases in between. The CDR3 sequence: CASSIRDTYEQYF. The CDR3 DNA reads TGTGCCAGTAGTATAAGGGATACCTACGAGCAGTACTTC.

The chain is built from TRBV7-9 and TRBJ2-6, with TRBD2 identical over 7 bases. Germline values: CDR1 SEHNR, CDR2 FQNEAQ (reference sequence). V was pared by 5 bases and J by 0 bases, with 13 bases of the junction left unmatched. The CDR3 totals 19 residues. DNA of the CDR3: TGTGCCAGCAGCGCTAGCGCTAGCGGACTAGGCTCTGGGGCCAACGTCCTGACTTTC. It yields the protein CASSASASGLGSGANVLTF.

This clone has more than one count but fewer than ten. The chain couples TRBV14 to TRBJ1-2; TRBD1 matches at 7 bases. The length of the CDR3 is 14 residues. In germline, CDR1 is SGHDN, CDR2 FVKESK. V shed 4 bases and J 8 bases; nucleotides not matched to a gene: 10. CDR3 coding DNA: TGTGCCAGCAGCCCCGTCCAGGGGGTCGTGGGCTACACCTTC. Its protein is CASSPVQGVVGYTF. Using reference TRBV14 and TRBJ1-2 for the parts outside the CDR3, the full variable domain is EAGVTQFPSHSVIEKGQTVTLRCDPISGHDNLYWYRRVMGKEIKFLLHFVKESKQDESGMPNNRFLAERTGGTYSTLKVQPAELEDSGVYFCASSPVQGVVGYTFGSGTRLTVV.

The rearrangement links TRBV6-5 to TRBJ2-7, with no clear D. V was shortened by 5 bases and J by 6 bases, with 11 bases between the two germline ends. The V gene's germline CDR1 is MNHEY and CDR2 SVGAGI. The CDR3 extends over 12 amino acids. CDR3 nucleotide sequence: TGTGCCAGCAGTCCCCCCAACGGCGAGCAGTACTTC. Protein product: CASSPPNGEQYF.

The V call is TRBV3-1 (or the pseudogene TRBV3-2), the J call TRBJ2-1; 11 nucleotides line up with TRBD2. J was trimmed by 6 bases and V by 2 bases; bases with no gene match: 6. CDR1 and CDR2 from the germline V gene are LGHDT and YNNKEL (reference sequence). CDR3 length: 16 residues. The CDR3 nucleotides are TGTGCCAGCAGCCAAAACCTAGCGGGAGGATTCAATGAGCAGTTCTTC. Amino acid sequence: CASSQNLAGGFNEQFF.

This chain connects TRBV6-5 to TRBJ1-2; D remains unclear. The length of the CDR3 is 13 residues. V was shortened by 6 bases and J by 5 bases, with 13 bases between the two germline ends. Germline assignment: CDR1 MNHEY and CDR2 SVGAGI. The DNA of the CDR3 is TGTGCCAGCAGAACCACCGGATTTTATGGCTACACCTTC. Protein sequence: CASRTTGFYGYTF.

The gene calls are TRBV29-1 and TRBJ2-1; 10 nucleotides align to TRBD2. V shed 5 bases, J shed 4 bases, and the junction held 5 bases outside the gene matches. This CDR3 comprises 14 residues. Germline V gene data show CDR1 as SQVTM and CDR2 as ANQGSEA. In DNA form, the CDR3 reads TGCAGCGTTTGTAGGACTAGCGGATACAATGAGCAGTTCTTC. It codes for CSVCRTSGYNEQFF.

This chain connects TRBV5-1 to TRBJ1-1; a possible D gene is TRBD1 (5 bases). Germline CDR1 and CDR2: SGHRS and YFSETQ. V shed 0 bases and J shed 6 bases, with 15 bases lying between them. This CDR3 spans 15 amino acids. CDR3 sequence: CASSLVGRAVSEAFF. The DNA of the CDR3 is TGCGCCAGCAGCTTGGTAGGCAGGGCGGTATCTGAAGCTTTCTTT.

In this sample, this clone turned up a few times. This chain joins TRBV7-9 and TRBJ2-5; the D gene is possibly TRBD2 (5 bases). Trimming shortened V by 7 bases and J by 2 bases, and 17 bases separated the two germline ends. The germline CDR1 and CDR2 sequences are SEHNR and FQNEAQ (reference sequence). The CDR3 has 15 amino acids. CDR3 loop: CASTTRTLGQETQYF. CDR3 sequence (DNA): TGTGCCAGCACAACGCGGACTTTAGGGCAAGAGACCCAGTACTTC.

This chain joins TRBV4-3 and TRBJ2-1; perhaps TRBD2 as D (5 bases). Germline assignment: CDR1 LGHNA and CDR2 YSLEER. With 1 base removed from V and 6 bases from J, the gap between germline ends came to 13 bases. The CDR3 runs 15 residues. DNA of the CDR3: TGCGCCAGCAGCCAAGGGGCTAGCATGTTCAATGAGCAGTTCTTC. Translation: CASSQGASMFNEQFF.

V gene TRBV5-1 combines with J gene TRBJ2-2; D is tentatively TRBD1 or TRBD2 (6 bases each). With 1 base removed from V and 0 bases from J, the gap between germline ends came to 16 bases. Per the germline V gene, CDR1 is SGHRS and CDR2 is YFSETQ. The CDR3 contains 18 residues. The CDR3 nucleotides are TGCGCCAGCAGCTTGATGGTCGGGGGCGCCGCGAACACCGGGGAGCTGTTTTTT. It yields the protein CASSLMVGGAANTGELFF.

The chain recombines TRBV2 with TRBJ1-5; 10 positions agree with TRBD1. The CDR3 has 21 amino acids. The J segment lost 3 bases and the V segment lost 4 bases, leaving 21 bases of the junction unmatched. Germline V gene sequence: CDR1 SNHLY, CDR2 FYNNEI. The CDR3 protein is CASSVIPRPGTGVGVNQPQHF. CDR3 nucleotide sequence: TGTGCCAGCAGTGTAATCCCTCGTCCCGGGACAGGGGTAGGGGTCAATCAGCCCCAGCATTTT.

The chain combines TRBV4-3 with TRBJ2-1; the match to TRBD2 covers 11 bases. Germline lookup yields CDR1 LGHNA and CDR2 YSLEER. V lost 2 bases to trimming and J lost 4 bases; unmatched junction nucleotides: 10. The CDR3 is 18 residues long. The CDR3 DNA sequence: TGCGCCAGCAGCCAACGCCATAGCGGGAGGGCCGAGTACAATGAGCAGTTCTTC. It specifies CASSQRHSGRAEYNEQFF.

The rearrangement uses TRBV7-6 and TRBJ2-7; 8 positions agree with TRBD1. Germline CDR1 SGHVS, CDR2 FNYEAQ. The CDR3 extends over 16 amino acids. V was clipped by 5 bases and J by 1 base; unmatched bases: 10. The CDR3 is CASSPSTGTGSYEQYF. The CDR3 DNA is TGTGCCAGCAGCCCCTCCACCGGGACAGGATCCTACGAGCAGTACTTC.

On this clone: Other DNA sequences in the same sample also yield this CDR3. The V gene is TRBV7-3, the J gene TRBJ2-1; D is uncertain. This CDR3 has 14 amino acids. The germline V and J ends were trimmed by 0 bases and 4 bases, with 7 bases remaining between them. Germline V CDR1 and CDR2: SGHTA, FQGTGA. The CDR3 DNA sequence: TGTGCCAGCAGCTTAACTGGCGGTTACAATGAGCAGTTCTTC. This encodes CASSLTGGYNEQFF.

V gene TRBV4-1 combines with J gene TRBJ1-2; 9 positions agree with TRBD1. The ends lost 4 bases at V and 7 bases at J; junction bases unmatched: 13. The length of the CDR3 is 16 residues. CDR1 and CDR2 from the germline V gene are MGHRA and YSYEKL. CDR3 nucleotides: TGCGCCAGCAGCCTTGACAGGGGGATAGGATTTCGTGGCTACACCTTC. Translated: CASSLDRGIGFRGYTF.

The chain has TRBV5-1 and TRBJ1-2; 7 bases match TRBD1. The V segment lost 1 base and the J segment 6 bases; nucleotides outside the gene matches: 9. CDR1 is SGHRS, CDR2 YFSETQ, per germline. The CDR3 runs to 15 residues. The CDR3 protein is CASSLRQGGLDGYTF. CDR3 bases: TGCGCCAGCAGCTTGCGACAGGGCGGATTGGATGGCTACACCTTC.

This sequence joins TRBV3-1 (or the pseudogene TRBV3-2) and TRBJ1-3, with D hard to call. The CDR3 is made up of 17 amino acids. Germline CDR1 LGHDT, CDR2 YNNKEL (reference sequence). Trimming took off 5 bases at V and 0 bases at J, with 17 bases between the two ends. The CDR3 loop reads CASSRARTQHSGNTIYF. CDR3 in DNA: TGTGCCAGCAGCAGGGCCCGGACCCAACACTCTGGAAACACCATATATTTT.

The chain couples TRBV6-5 to TRBJ2-7; D unresolved. This CDR3 spans 13 amino acids. The V and J ends lost 5 bases and 0 bases respectively, with 8 bases between them. Germline V CDR1 and CDR2: MNHEY, SVGAGI. CDR3 sequence (DNA): TGTGCCAGCAGTCCAGTTCTCTCCTACGAGCAGTACTTC. This encodes CASSPVLSYEQYF.

The rearrangement links TRBV5-4 to TRBJ1-2; D not resolved. The CDR3 is 14 residues long. Germline CDR1 and CDR2: SGHNT and YYREEE (reference sequence). V dropped 2 bases and J dropped 2 bases, with 10 bases sitting between them. The CDR3 reads CASSFIGGNYGYTF. CDR3 bases: TGTGCCAGCAGCTTTATAGGTGGGAACTATGGCTACACCTTC.

The V gene is TRBV27, the J gene TRBJ1-3, with TRBD1 identical over 7 bases. Unmatched junction bases numbered 11, after V lost 4 bases and J lost 5 bases. This CDR3 contains 16 residues. The germline gives CDR1 MNHEY, CDR2 SMNVEV (reference sequence). In DNA, the CDR3 is TGTGCCAGCAGTTCCCGACAGGGAGTTTCCCGAAACACCATATATTTT. Translating gives CASSSRQGVSRNTIYF.

This clone was observed a handful of times. This chain connects TRBV5-3 to TRBJ2-7, with D maybe TRBD1 (6 bases). TRBV5-3 is noted as an ORF with a role that remains uncertain. The CDR3 is 14 amino acids. Trimming stripped 4 bases from V and 6 bases from J, with 17 bases between. The CDR3 region is CARSPNRVWREQYF. The CDR3 region has the DNA TGTGCCAGAAGCCCAAACAGGGTTTGGCGCGAGCAGTACTTC.